A single sample is the source of the 9 T cell receptor beta chains below, sequenced in a study of technical replicates of blood from a few donors (dated by TCRdb to about 2017). Library generation was performed with the immunoSEQ multiplex PCR assay. TCRdb holds this immuneACCESS table with in-frame rearrangements only. Some clones are missing; in checked studies, unresolved V genes explain under half, and the rest has no known cause. The sample has under 95,000 clones on record, around 96% of them singletons. 0.25% to 0.3% of the sample is in the top ten clones. The sequencing sample was made of T cells isolated from PBMCs. The receptors stem from a human donor in good health.

V gene TRBV30 combines with J gene TRBJ2-1; no clear D. CDR3 size: 15 residues. The germline gives CDR1 GTSNPN, CDR2 SVGIG (reference sequence). Deletions cut 0 bases from V and 3 bases from J, with 12 bases between. CDR3 coding DNA: TGTGCCTGGAGTGTACGAGGCGCCGGCTACAATGAGCAGTTCTTC. Residues: CAWSVRGAGYNEQFF.

In regard to this clone: In the same sample, other DNA sequences code for this CDR3. The chain employs TRBV28 and TRBJ2-7, with 7 bases that match TRBD1. The V segment lost 3 bases and the J segment 4 bases; nucleotides outside the gene matches: 0. The CDR3 consists of 12 residues. Germline CDR1 reads MDHEN; CDR2 reads SYDVKM. The CDR3 reads CASSFRGYEQYF. In nucleotides, the CDR3 is TGTGCCAGCAGTTTCAGGGGGTACGAGCAGTACTTC.

The rearrangement links TRBV7-9 to TRBJ2-3, with D perhaps matching TRBD2 (5 bases). The germline CDR1 and CDR2 sequences are SEHNR and FQNEAQ (reference sequence). Trimming removed 5 bases at V and 2 bases at J, with 11 bases between. The CDR3 extends over 14 amino acids. The CDR3 nucleotides are TGTGCCAGCAGCCCCGACTACTCCACAGATACGCAGTATTTT. The encoded protein is CASSPDYSTDTQYF.

This rearrangement joins TRBV7-9 to TRBJ2-2; 7 nucleotides agree with TRBD2. This CDR3 is 15 amino acids long. CDR1 and CDR2 (germline): SEHNR, FQNEAQ (reference sequence). V trimming: 5 bases; J trimming: 3 bases; junction bases outside the gene matches: 6. The CDR3 coding sequence is TGTGCCAGCAGCCAAAGCGGGGCCGACACCGGGGAGCTGTTTTTT. It specifies CASSQSGADTGELFF.

This clone was detected once. This chain uses TRBV5-1 with TRBJ2-7, with a possible D match to TRBD1 (6 bases). CDR3 length: 14 amino acids. Germline CDR1 SGHRS, CDR2 YFSETQ. The V gene lost 4 bases and the J gene lost 4 bases, with 15 bases spanning the gap. Here the CDR3 DNA reads TGCGCCAGCAGCCCGGACAGTGAACCTTACGAGCAGTACTTC. It codes for CASSPDSEPYEQYF.

This chain uses TRBV7-2 with TRBJ1-1; unclear D gene. The CDR3 runs 12 residues. Germline V gene data show CDR1 as SGHTA and CDR2 as FQGNSA. The V gene lost 3 bases and the J gene lost 8 bases, with 10 bases spanning the gap. CDR3 in amino acids: CASSLVGGEAFF. The CDR3 DNA is TGTGCCAGCAGCTTGGTAGGAGGAGAAGCTTTCTTT.

The chain links TRBV27 to TRBJ2-7, with 10 bases fitting TRBD2. Germline CDR1 MNHEY, CDR2 SMNVEV (reference sequence). The V and J ends lost 2 bases and 0 bases, in that order; junction bases with no gene match: 13. CDR3 size: 19 residues. As DNA, the CDR3 is TGTGCCAGCAGTTTACCCCGATTCTCCCGGACTAGCGGCTCCTACGAGCAGTACTTC. Protein: CASSLPRFSRTSGSYEQYF.

The V call is TRBV5-1, the J call TRBJ1-3, with TRBD1 as a possible D gene (6 bases). From germline, CDR1 is SGHRS and CDR2 YFSETQ. V dropped 4 bases and J dropped 3 bases, with 17 bases sitting between them. This CDR3 has 16 residues. In DNA form, the CDR3 reads TGCGCCAGCAGCCCTGACCCACCAGGGGTTGGAAACACCATATATTTT. This gives the protein CASSPDPPGVGNTIYF.

The J gene is TRBJ1-1, the V gene TRBV9, with 7 positions matching TRBD1. The CDR3 is made up of 15 amino acids. The germline V gene encodes CDR1 SGDLS and CDR2 YYNGEE. V gave up 0 bases and J gave up 3 bases; unmatched junction bases: 5. CDR3 protein: CASSVDKGAYTEAFF. Here the CDR3 DNA reads TGTGCCAGCAGCGTAGATAAGGGGGCCTACACTGAAGCTTTCTTT.